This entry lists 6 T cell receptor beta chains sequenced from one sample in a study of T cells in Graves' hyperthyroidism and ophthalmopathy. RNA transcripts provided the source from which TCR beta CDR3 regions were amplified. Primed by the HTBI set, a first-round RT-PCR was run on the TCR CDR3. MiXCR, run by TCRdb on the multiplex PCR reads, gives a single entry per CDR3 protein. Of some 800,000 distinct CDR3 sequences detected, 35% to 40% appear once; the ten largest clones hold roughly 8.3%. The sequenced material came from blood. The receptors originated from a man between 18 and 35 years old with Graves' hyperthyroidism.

The CDR3 bases are TGTGCCACCAGCAGAGATCGGGGCTCTGGGGACACTGAAGCTTTCTTT. Translating it yields CATSRDRGSGDTEAFF. This rearrangement joins TRBV15 to TRBJ1-1, with a possible D match to TRBD1 (5 bases). The germline gives CDR1 LNHNV, CDR2 YYDKDF (reference sequence). The ends were cut back, 0 bases at V and 3 bases at J, with 14 bases in the middle. The CDR3 contains 16 residues.

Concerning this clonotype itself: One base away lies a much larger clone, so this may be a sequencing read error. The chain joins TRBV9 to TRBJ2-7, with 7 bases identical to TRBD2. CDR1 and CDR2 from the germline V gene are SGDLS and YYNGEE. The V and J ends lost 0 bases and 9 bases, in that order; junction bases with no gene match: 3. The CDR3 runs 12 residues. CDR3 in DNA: TGTGCCAGCAGCGTAGCGGGAGGATGGCAGTACTTC. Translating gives CASSVAGGWQYF.

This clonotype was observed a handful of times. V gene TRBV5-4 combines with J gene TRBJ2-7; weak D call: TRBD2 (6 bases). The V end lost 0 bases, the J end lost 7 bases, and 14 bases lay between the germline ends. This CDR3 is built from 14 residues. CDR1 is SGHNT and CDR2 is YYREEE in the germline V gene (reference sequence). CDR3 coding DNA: TGTGCCAGCAGCTTGGCCGGGCGGGGAGCAGAGCAGTACTTC. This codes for CASSLAGRGAEQYF.

CDR3 nucleotide sequence: TGTGCCACCAGTGGGCCGACAGCGAACTATGGCTACACCTTC. Its protein is CATSGPTANYGYTF. V gene TRBV24-1 combines with J gene TRBJ1-2; possible D gene TRBD1, 5 bases. Germline CDR1 KGHDR, CDR2 SFDVKD. The CDR3 extends over 14 amino acids. Trimming pared 5 bases from V and 2 bases from J, leaving 11 bases between.

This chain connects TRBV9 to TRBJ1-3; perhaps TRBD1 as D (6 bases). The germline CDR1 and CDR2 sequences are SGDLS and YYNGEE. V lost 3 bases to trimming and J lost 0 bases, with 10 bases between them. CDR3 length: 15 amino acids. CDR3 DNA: TGTGCCAGCAGCGCAACAGGGTTCTCTGGAAACACCATATATTTT. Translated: CASSATGFSGNTIYF.

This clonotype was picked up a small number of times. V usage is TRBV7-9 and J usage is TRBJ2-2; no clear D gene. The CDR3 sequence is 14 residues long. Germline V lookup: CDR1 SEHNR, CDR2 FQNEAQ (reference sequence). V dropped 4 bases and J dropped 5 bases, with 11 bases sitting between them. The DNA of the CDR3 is TGTGCCAGCAGCTACCCATCGGGTACCGGGGAGCTGTTTTTT. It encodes CASSYPSGTGELFF.